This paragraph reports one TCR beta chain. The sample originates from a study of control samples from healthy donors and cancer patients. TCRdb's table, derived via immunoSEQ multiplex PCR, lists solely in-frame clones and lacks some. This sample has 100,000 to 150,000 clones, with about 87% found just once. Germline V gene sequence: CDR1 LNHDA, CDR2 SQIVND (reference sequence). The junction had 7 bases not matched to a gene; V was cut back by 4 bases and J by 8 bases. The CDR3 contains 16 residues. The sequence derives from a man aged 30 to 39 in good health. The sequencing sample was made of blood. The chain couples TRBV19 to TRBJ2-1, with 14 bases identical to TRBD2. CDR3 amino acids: CASSTVTSGGVHEQFF. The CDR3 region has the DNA TGTGCCAGTAGTACGGTGACTAGCGGGGGGGTCCATGAGCAGTTCTTC.